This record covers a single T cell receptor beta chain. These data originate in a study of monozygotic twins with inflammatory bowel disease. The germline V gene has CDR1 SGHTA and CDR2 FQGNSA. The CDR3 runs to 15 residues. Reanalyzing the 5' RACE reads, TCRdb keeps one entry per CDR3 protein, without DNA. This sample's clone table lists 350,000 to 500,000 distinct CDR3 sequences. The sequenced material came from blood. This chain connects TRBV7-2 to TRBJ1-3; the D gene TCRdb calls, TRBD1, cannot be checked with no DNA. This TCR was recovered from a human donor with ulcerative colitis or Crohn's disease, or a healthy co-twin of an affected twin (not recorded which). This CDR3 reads CASSSRGASGNTIYF.